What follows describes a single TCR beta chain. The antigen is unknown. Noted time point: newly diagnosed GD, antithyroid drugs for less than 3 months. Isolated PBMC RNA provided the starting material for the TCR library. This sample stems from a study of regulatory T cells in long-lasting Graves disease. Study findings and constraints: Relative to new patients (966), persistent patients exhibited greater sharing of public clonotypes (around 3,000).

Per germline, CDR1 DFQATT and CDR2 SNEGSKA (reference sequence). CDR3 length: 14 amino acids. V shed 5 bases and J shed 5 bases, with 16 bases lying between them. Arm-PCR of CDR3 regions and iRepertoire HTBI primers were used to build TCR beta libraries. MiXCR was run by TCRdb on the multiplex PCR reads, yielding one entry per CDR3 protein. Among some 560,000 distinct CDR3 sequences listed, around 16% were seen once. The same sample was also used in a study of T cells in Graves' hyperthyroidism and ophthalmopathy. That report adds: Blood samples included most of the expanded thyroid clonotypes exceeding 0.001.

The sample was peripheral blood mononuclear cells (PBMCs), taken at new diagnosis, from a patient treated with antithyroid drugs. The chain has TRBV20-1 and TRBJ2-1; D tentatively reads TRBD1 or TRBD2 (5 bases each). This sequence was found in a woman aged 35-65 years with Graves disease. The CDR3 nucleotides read TGCAGTGCTGGAGGAAGATCCAGGGACAATGAGCAGTTCTTC. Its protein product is CSAGGRSRDNEQFF.